Listed here are 9 T cell receptor beta chains from one sample, sequenced in a study of T cell clonality in common variable immunodeficiency. Some clones are missing from TCRdb's copy, which holds only in-frame ones; the method was immunoSEQ multiplex PCR. Singletons are absent from the sample, which has tens of thousands of clones. The sample taken for sequencing was peripheral blood mononuclear cells. These receptor sequences come from a person aged 18 to 70 in good health.

This clone was detected many times. The CDR3 goes on 3 residues after the read ends, and that part is filled in from the germline J gene. J is TRBJ1-4 and V is TRBV5-6, with TRBD1 as a possible D gene (5 bases). CDR3 length: 13 amino acids. V dropped 3 bases and J dropped 4 bases, with 7 bases sitting between them. Germline V gene data show CDR1 as SGHDT and CDR2 as YYEEEE. Here the CDR3 reads CASSWQGNEKLFF. The sequenced CDR3 bases are TGTGCCAGCAGCTGGCAGGGTAATGAAAAA.

Turning to this clone: The read ends 3 residues before the CDR3 terminus; that terminus is restored from the germline J gene. J is TRBJ2-3 and V is TRBV29-1; 9 bases match TRBD2. This CDR3 has 19 amino acids. Trimming cost V 2 bases and J 4 bases; bases outside gene matches: 19. Germline-derived CDR1 and CDR2 are SQVTM and ANQGSEA. The CDR3: CSVENRLPGAGGRADTQYF. The sequenced part of the CDR3 DNA is TGCAGCGTTGAAAACCGACTACCGGGTGCGGGAGGGCGAGCAGATACG.

This clone was picked up many times. Coverage ceases 3 residues before the CDR3 finishes, and the germline J gene fills in the end. The J gene is TRBJ2-5, the V gene TRBV6-2 or TRBV6-3; D is unclear. This CDR3 has 11 residues. Germline V gene sequence: CDR1 MNHEY, CDR2 SVGEGT. V was cut by 8 bases and J by 4 bases, with 8 bases left in between. The DNA read from the CDR3 is TGTGCCAGCGGCGCAGGAGAGACC. This translates into CASGAGET. The full-length CDR3 reads as CASGAGETQYF.

This clone was counted only a few times. CDR3 amino acids: CASSVLVFSYDYTF. Incomplete CDR3 DNA: TGTGCCAGTAGTGTACTAGTTTTTTCCTACGAC. V is TRBV19 and J is TRBJ1-2; D gene unclear. Coverage ceases 3 residues before the CDR3 finishes, and the germline J gene fills in the end. Germline V gives CDR1 LNHDA, CDR2 SQIVND (reference sequence). The CDR3 is 14 residues long.

This clone was seen ten or more times. The chain's CDR3 is CASSLASGRSQETQYF. The part of the CDR3 DNA that was read is TGTGCCAGCAGCTTAGCTAGCGGTCGATCCCAAGAGACC. The gene calls are TRBV7-7 and TRBJ2-5; D perhaps matches TRBD2 (6 bases). The CDR3 extends 3 residues past the end of the read, so its final part is completed from the germline J gene. V was clipped by 0 bases and J by 1 base, with 12 bases between them. The germline gives CDR1 SSHAT, CDR2 FNYEAQ (reference sequence). CDR3 length: 16 amino acids.

This clone was detected only a few times. The read gets to within 3 residues of the CDR3 end, and the germline J gene fills in the rest. J is TRBJ1-6 and V is TRBV7-6; the match to TRBD1 covers 7 bases. This CDR3 contains 15 residues. From germline, CDR1 is SGHVS and CDR2 FNYEAQ. V was pared by 2 bases and J by 8 bases, with 6 bases of the junction left unmatched. CDR3 DNA, as far as it was read: TGTGCCAGCAGCTTAACCGGGACAGAAGATTCACCC. Translating it yields CASSLTGTEDSP. The CDR3 in its entirety is CASSLTGTEDSPLHF. Using reference TRBV7-6 and TRBJ1-6 for the parts outside the CDR3, the full variable domain is GAGVSQSPRYKVTKRGQDVALRCDPISGHVSLYWYRQALGQGPEFLTYFNYEAQQDKSGLPNDRFSAERPEGSISTLTIQRTEQRDSAMYRCASSLTGTEDSPLHFGNGTRLTVT.

There are many counts of this clone. The DNA ends 3 residues before the CDR3 does, and the rest of the CDR3 is filled in from the germline J gene. The gene calls are TRBV10-3 and TRBJ2-3; 9 nucleotides agree with TRBD1. V was clipped by 5 bases and J by 4 bases; unmatched bases: 10. Germline CDR1 ENHRY, CDR2 SYGVKD. The CDR3 is 16 amino acids. CDR3 DNA (partial): TGTGCCATCAGTACCGGGACAGGGAGTGTTGCAGATACG. It translates to CAISTGTGSVADT. The whole CDR3 sequence reads CAISTGTGSVADTQYF.

This clone was detected many times. The read stops 3 residues short of the end of the CDR3; the missing end is completed from the germline J gene. The V call is TRBV2, the J call TRBJ2-7; 9 nucleotides line up with TRBD1. V lost 4 bases, J lost 3 bases, and 7 bases stayed unmatched. The germline V gene encodes CDR1 SNHLY and CDR2 FYNNEI. This CDR3 is built from 15 residues. Partial CDR3 DNA: TGTGCCAGCAGTGCTGGGACAGGGACCCTCTACGAG. Protein product: CASSAGTGTLYE. The entire CDR3 reads CASSAGTGTLYEQYF.

This clone was seen at least ten times. The missing CDR3 end, 3 residues past where the read stops, is filled in from the germline J gene. This rearrangement joins TRBV7-2 to TRBJ1-5, with TRBD1 identical over 7 bases. The trim removed 1 base at V and 4 bases at J, leaving 4 bases unmatched. This CDR3 is 15 amino acids long. Germline V lookup: CDR1 SGHTA, CDR2 FQGNSA. The CDR3 bases that were read are TGTGCCAGCAGCTTAGGGACAGGAGGTAATCAGCCC. Amino acids: CASSLGTGGNQP. The full CDR3 reads CASSLGTGGNQPQHF.